Listed below are T cell receptor beta chains from one sample, sequenced in a study of T cells in Graves' hyperthyroidism and ophthalmopathy. TCRdb reanalysed the multiplex PCR reads using MiXCR and keeps one entry per CDR3 protein. The table has around 350,000 distinct CDR3 sequences, roughly 15% seen once. Specimen: blood. The receptors stem from a young woman with Graves' ophthalmopathy. The CDR3 runs from the conserved cysteine through the conserved F or W. A D gene is named only where the DNA matches it firmly. Some rows have no size entry. The others give once, few or many, or a class for an expanded clone.

d_call	clone_size	v_call	j_call	cdr3_aa	cdr3_nt
TRBD2	-	TRBV11-2	TRBJ2-7	CASSLVVAGGRYEQYF	TGTGCCAGCAGCTTAGTTGTGGCGGGGGGGAGGTACGAGCAGTACTTC
-	many	TRBV18	TRBJ2-5	CASSPRRGTGETQYF	TGTGCCAGCTCACCACGCAGGGGCACGGGAGAGACCCAGTACTTC
-	many	TRBV10-2	TRBJ1-5	CASSLARASNQPQHF	TGCGCCAGCAGTCTAGCTAGGGCTAGCAATCAGCCCCAGCATTTT
TRBD1	many	TRBV5-1	TRBJ1-1	CASSLVFRGQGAMNTEAFF	TGCGCCAGCAGCTTGGTATTTCGGGGCCAGGGGGCGATGAACACTGAAGCTTTCTTT
-	-	TRBV19	TRBJ1-1	CASRNGGAVMNTEAFF	TGTGCCAGTAGGAATGGGGGTGCAGTTATGAACACTGAAGCTTTCTTT
-	-	TRBV7-9	TRBJ1-5	CASSLGGGGGQPLHF	TGTGCCAGCAGCTTAGGGGGAGGCGGCGGGCAGCCCCTGCATTTT
-	many	TRBV3-1	TRBJ1-1	CASSQVENTEAFF	TGTGCCAGCAGCCAAGTGGAGAACACTGAAGCTTTCTTT
-	many	TRBV30	TRBJ1-5	CAWSQGGDQPQHF	TGTGCCTGGAGTCAGGGAGGGGATCAGCCCCAGCATTTT
-	many	TRBV11-1	TRBJ2-1	CASSLSLTWLGNEQFF	TGTGCCAGCAGCCTCAGCTTAACATGGTTAGGCAATGAGCAGTTCTTC
-	many	TRBV30	TRBJ1-2	CAWSDGYDGYTF	TGTGCCTGGAGTGATGGCTACGATGGCTACACCTTC
-	many	TRBV20-1	TRBJ1-5	CSAREVKDQPQHF	TGCAGTGCTAGAGAAGTGAAGGATCAGCCCCAGCATTTT
-	many	TRBV5-1	TRBJ1-1	CASSLQDYTEAFF	TGCGCCAGCAGCTTACAGGACTACACTGAAGCTTTCTTT
-	-	TRBV9	TRBJ1-6	CASSEAMNNSPLHF	TGTGCCAGCAGCGAAGCTATGAATAATTCACCCCTCCACTTT
-	-	TRBV7-8	TRBJ2-2	CASTIPSLAETGELFF	TGTGCCAGCACCATCCCCTCGCTAGCAGAGACCGGGGAGCTGTTTTTT
TRBD1	few	TRBV2	TRBJ2-3	CASSEDRGRLDTQYF	TGTGCCAGCAGCGAGGACAGGGGGCGATTAGATACGCAGTATTTT
-	few	TRBV7-9	TRBJ1-1	CASSLEPGRSNEAFF	TGTGCCAGCAGCTTAGAACCGGGACGGTCAAATGAAGCTTTCTTT
-	many	TRBV19	TRBJ1-1	CASSIVAGKGTEAFF	TGTGCCAGTAGTATAGTTGCCGGGAAGGGCACTGAAGCTTTCTTT
-	-	TRBV27	TRBJ2-4	CASSLEGGYIQYF	TGTGCCAGCAGTTTAGAGGGGGGTTATATTCAGTACTTC
-	many	TRBV5-5	TRBJ1-6	CASSLDGHYNSPLHF	TGTGCCAGCAGCTTGGACGGACACTATAATTCACCCCTCCACTTT
-	many	TRBV7-8	TRBJ1-5	CASSSFAHNQPQHF	TGTGCCAGCAGCTCGTTCGCGCACAATCAGCCCCAGCATTTT
TRBD2	few	TRBV12-3/TRBV12-4	TRBJ2-7	CASSLYSGGFRSYEQYF	TGTGCCAGCAGTTTATATAGCGGGGGGTTTAGGTCCTACGAGCAGTACTTC
-	many	TRBV3-1	TRBJ2-5	CASSPHGAASVVTQYF	TGTGCCAGCAGCCCCCACGGGGCGGCCTCAGTGGTGACCCAGTACTTC
-	many	TRBV11-2	TRBJ2-7	CASSLRGKKTSYEQYF	TGTGCCAGCAGCTTACGGGGAAAGAAGACTAGCTACGAGCAGTACTTC
-	-	TRBV20-1	TRBJ1-6	CSAREPPTIGSPLHF	TGCAGTGCTAGGGAGCCTCCCACCATCGGTTCACCCCTCCACTTT
-	many	TRBV27	TRBJ2-1	CASSHLRAGAGNEQFF	TGTGCCAGCAGTCACCTCAGGGCGGGGGCGGGGAATGAGCAGTTCTTC
TRBD2	many	TRBV11-3	TRBJ2-2	CASSPRTSGIGELFF	TGTGCCAGCAGCCCCCGGACTAGCGGGATCGGGGAGCTGTTTTTT
-	many	TRBV14	TRBJ2-1	CASSFNSYNEQFF	TGTGCCAGCAGCTTTAACTCCTACAATGAGCAGTTCTTC
-	few	TRBV18	TRBJ2-2	CASSHYKNTGELFF	TGTGCCAGCTCACACTACAAGAACACCGGGGAGCTGTTTTTT
-	many	TRBV7-3	TRBJ2-1	CASSQGDQQFF	TGTGCCAGCAGCCAAGGGGATCAGCAGTTCTTC
-	many	TRBV28	TRBJ1-1	CASSFRALWSTEAFF	TGTGCCAGCAGCTTCCGGGCCCTCTGGAGCACTGAAGCTTTCTTT
-	many	TRBV7-2	TRBJ1-4	CASSLQGREKLFF	TGTGCCAGCAGCTTACAGGGGAGAGAAAAACTGTTTTTT
-	many	TRBV7-9	TRBJ1-5	CASSPPGVHQPQHF	TGTGCCAGCAGCCCGCCGGGGGTACATCAGCCCCAGCATTTT
-	few	TRBV20-1	TRBJ2-2	CSASSGARGAGELFF	TGCAGTGCTAGTTCGGGGGCTCGGGGCGCCGGGGAGCTGTTTTTT
-	many	TRBV6-1	TRBJ1-2	CASIRDSQQWDYGYTF	TGTGCCAGCATAAGAGACAGCCAGCAGTGGGACTATGGCTACACCTTC
TRBD1	many	TRBV10-3	TRBJ1-2	CAISGDRTPNGYTF	TGTGCCATCAGTGGGGACAGAACCCCCAACGGCTACACCTTC
TRBD2	many	TRBV3-1	TRBJ2-1	CASSPRAGGQLSPEQFF	TGTGCCAGCAGCCCCCGGGCGGGGGGGCAATTATCGCCTGAGCAGTTCTTC
-	few	TRBV10-1	TRBJ1-1	CASSDAWNTEAFF	TGCGCCAGCAGTGATGCATGGAACACTGAAGCTTTCTTT
TRBD1	many	TRBV18	TRBJ1-5	CASSPPKGQGQPQHF	TGTGCCAGCTCACCACCAAAGGGACAGGGACAGCCCCAGCATTTT
-	many	TRBV5-1	TRBJ2-7	CASSLAGQGDEQYF	TGCGCCAGCAGCTTGGCGGGGCAGGGAGACGAGCAGTACTTC
-	-	TRBV7-3	TRBJ2-6	CASSLSVSHSGANVLTF	TGTGCCAGCAGCTTATCGGTTTCCCACTCTGGGGCCAACGTCCTGACTTTC
-	-	TRBV7-3	TRBJ2-5	CASSLAGGPQETQHF	TGTGCCAGCAGCTTAGCCGGGGGGCCACAAGAGACCCAGCACTTC
TRBD1	many	TRBV20-1	TRBJ1-5	CSAREPTGRNQPQHF	TGCAGTGCTAGAGAGCCGACAGGGCGCAATCAGCCCCAGCATTTT
-	-	TRBV19	TRBJ1-1	CASSTIWGPTEAFF	TGTGCCAGTAGTACGATTTGGGGCCCCACTGAAGCTTTCTTT
-	many	TRBV2	TRBJ1-5	CASSDRTPNQPQHF	TGTGCCAGCAGTGACCGGACACCAAATCAGCCCCAGCATTTT
TRBD1	many	TRBV27	TRBJ2-7	CASSFFPRTGVTYEQYF	TGTGCCAGCAGCTTTTTTCCTCGGACAGGGGTCACCTACGAGCAGTACTTC
-	many	TRBV18	TRBJ1-6	CASSPGGSSPLHF	TGTGCCAGCTCACCAGGGGGCAGTTCACCCCTCCACTTT
-	few	TRBV20-1	TRBJ1-4	CSASRDSNEKLFF	TGCAGTGCTAGCCGGGATTCTAATGAAAAACTGTTTTTT
-	many	TRBV14	TRBJ1-4	CASSQDQLQGEKLFF	TGTGCCAGCAGCCAAGATCAACTTCAAGGGGAAAAACTGTTTTTT
TRBD1	-	TRBV4-1	TRBJ2-3	CASSPGQFYGTDTQYF	TGCGCCAGCAGCCCGGGACAGTTTTATGGGACAGATACGCAGTATTTT
-	many	TRBV28	TRBJ1-3	CASRTGGSGNTIYF	TGTGCCAGCAGGACAGGTGGCTCTGGAAACACCATATATTTT
TRBD1	many	TRBV18	TRBJ1-4	CASSLQTGRNEKLFF	TGTGCCAGCTCACTCCAGACAGGGCGGAATGAAAAACTGTTTTTT
TRBD1	many	TRBV10-2	TRBJ1-1	CASGTGDLEAFF	TGCGCCAGCGGGACAGGGGACCTTGAAGCTTTCTTT
TRBD1	once	TRBV2	TRBJ1-2	CAILTSDRGFDGYTF	TGTGCCATACTAACCTCCGACAGGGGGTTCGATGGCTACACCTTC
TRBD1	many	TRBV12-3/TRBV12-4	TRBJ1-5	CASGQGLSQGNQPQHF	TGTGCCAGCGGACAGGGTCTTTCTCAGGGCAATCAGCCCCAGCATTTT